The 17 T cell receptor beta chains presented below share a single source sample, sequenced in a study of T-cell memory formation after mild COVID-19. Using its own MiXCR run on the 5' RACE reads, TCRdb lists one record per CDR3 protein. The sample shows some 180,000 distinct CDR3 sequences, about an eighth of them seen only once. The sample comprised PBMCs or a T cell subset sorted from them (not recorded which). The receptors come from a man younger than 35 who had mild COVID-19 (a few samples of this study predate the infection). Cell type and time point are not known.

The chain uses TRBV29-1 and TRBJ2-1; D not certain. This CDR3 is 14 amino acids long. In germline, CDR1 is SQVTM, CDR2 ANQGSEA. Trimming removed 0 bases from V and 5 bases from J, with 11 bases in between. The DNA of the CDR3 is TGCAGCGTTGAAGATCTAGGAACTCACAATGAGCAGTTCTTC. The encoded protein is CSVEDLGTHNEQFF.

In its sample, this clonotype was seen many times. The J gene is TRBJ2-3, the V gene TRBV12-3 or TRBV12-4; 7 bases are shared with TRBD2. The CDR3 extends over 16 amino acids. Trimming at V came to 3 bases and at J to 1 base, leaving 7 bases not matched to a gene. The CDR3 reads CASSFAAGVGTDTQYF. The CDR3 DNA follows: TGTGCCAGCAGTTTTGCGGCGGGGGTTGGCACAGATACGCAGTATTTT.

V usage is TRBV10-1 and J usage is TRBJ2-7; D possibly corresponds to TRBD2 (5 bases). The CDR3 loop spans 13 amino acids. The germline gives CDR1 WNHNN, CDR2 SYGVQD (reference sequence). The V and J ends lost 2 bases and 6 bases respectively, with 11 bases between them. The CDR3 DNA reads as TGCGCCAGCAGTGAGGGCGGGTATGGCGAGCAGTACTTC. Translation gives CASSEGGYGEQYF.

Turning to this clonotype: A read error may account for a junction end that differs from germline. This chain uses TRBV7-3 with TRBJ2-5; D unresolved. CDR1 and CDR2 (germline): SGHTA, FQGTGA. The CDR3 contains 13 residues. The CDR3 nucleotides are TGTGCCAGCAGCCTAACAGTGGATGGGACCCAGTACTTC. Translating it yields CASSLTVDGTQYF.

This rearrangement joins TRBV20-1 to TRBJ1-1; 10 bases map to TRBD1. Germline-derived CDR1 and CDR2 are DFQATT and SNEGSKA (reference sequence). The CDR3 is 15 residues long. V shed 1 base and J 3 bases; nucleotides not matched to a gene: 5. CDR3 in DNA: TGCAGTGCTAGAGTGGTGACAGGGGGCCACACTGAAGCTTTCTTT. This translates into CSARVVTGGHTEAFF.

This chain links TRBV5-1 with TRBJ2-1; 8 bases map to TRBD1. This CDR3 region has 14 residues. Germline CDR1 and CDR2: SGHRS and YFSETQ. J was trimmed by 10 bases and V by 4 bases; bases with no gene match: 10. This chain's CDR3 is CASSRTGSSAEQFF. The CDR3 DNA reads TGCGCCAGCAGCCGGACAGGGAGCTCAGCGGAGCAGTTCTTC.

This sequence joins TRBV11-3 and TRBJ2-1, with D perhaps TRBD1 (5 bases). There are 14 residues in the CDR3. Trimming pared 1 base from V and 7 bases from J, leaving 11 bases between. Germline CDR1 reads SGHNT; CDR2 reads YENEEA. The CDR3 loop reads CASSLGYRTNEQFF. The CDR3 DNA reads TGTGCCAGCAGCTTAGGATATCGGACAAATGAGCAGTTCTTC.

This clonotype was seen a handful of times. The chain combines TRBV28 with TRBJ1-2, with 7 bases matching TRBD1. This CDR3 region has 14 residues. Unmatched junction bases numbered 8, after V lost 5 bases and J lost 5 bases. Germline lookup yields CDR1 MDHEN and CDR2 SYDVKM. The DNA of the CDR3 is TGTGCCAGCAGTACAGACAGGGTTTGGTATGGCTACACCTTC. This codes for CASSTDRVWYGYTF.

This clonotype was recorded a few times. V is TRBV7-8 and J is TRBJ2-1, with 8 nucleotides matching TRBD1. V shed 3 bases and J 5 bases; nucleotides not matched to a gene: 9. The CDR3 spans 16 residues. Germline assignment: CDR1 SGHVS and CDR2 FQNEAQ. CDR3 protein: CASSFLPGTGHNEQFF. The CDR3 DNA is TGTGCCAGCAGCTTCCTGCCCGGGACAGGTCACAATGAGCAGTTCTTC.

The table lists this clonotype with a few counts. V gene TRBV18 combines with J gene TRBJ2-5, with D possibly being TRBD1 (6 bases). Trimming took 0 bases from V and 5 from J, leaving 16 bases between them. There are 16 residues in the CDR3. The germline CDR1 and CDR2 sequences are KGHSH and LQKENI. The DNA of the CDR3 is TGTGCCAGCTCACCACCGAACAGGGAGCTGGGGGAGACCCAGTACTTC. As protein: CASSPPNRELGETQYF.

The genes are TRBV12-3 or TRBV12-4 and TRBJ2-3; D possibly corresponds to TRBD1 (6 bases). Trimming took 2 bases from V and 6 from J, leaving 15 bases between them. The CDR3 contains 15 residues. CDR3 loop: CASSLPGTWDDTQYF. The CDR3 region has the DNA TGTGCCAGCAGTTTACCGGGGACATGGGACGATACGCAGTATTTT.

V gene TRBV18 combines with J gene TRBJ2-1, with 10 nucleotides matching TRBD2. The CDR3 has 16 residues. The germline CDR1 and CDR2 sequences are KGHSH and LQKENI. V lost 0 bases, J lost 7 bases, and 6 bases stayed unmatched. CDR3 in amino acids: CASSPPGQRGGNEQFF. The CDR3 nucleotides are TGTGCCAGCTCACCACCCGGCCAGCGGGGGGGGAATGAGCAGTTCTTC. Drawing the rest from reference TRBV18 and TRBJ2-1, the complete variable domain is NAGVMQNPRHLVRRRGQEARLRCSPMKGHSHVYWYRQLPEEGLKFMVYLQKENIIDESGMPKERFSAEFPKEGPSILRIQQVVRGDSAAYFCASSPPGQRGGNEQFFGPGTRLTVL.

The J gene is TRBJ2-2, the V gene TRBV5-1; no firm D call. This CDR3 is built from 13 residues. The V gene lost 0 bases and the J gene lost 4 bases, with 4 bases spanning the gap. Germline-derived CDR1 and CDR2 are SGHRS and YFSETQ. The CDR3 DNA follows: TGCGCCAGCAGCTTGGTGCCCACCGGGGAGCTGTTTTTT. Encoded protein: CASSLVPTGELFF.

This rearrangement joins TRBV18 to TRBJ1-5; unclear D gene. V lost 6 bases, J lost 11 bases, and 14 bases lay in between. The CDR3 loop spans 12 amino acids. Germline V lookup: CDR1 KGHSH, CDR2 LQKENI. CDR3 DNA sequence: TGTGCCAGCTCCCGTTATGAAGAGGCCCAGCATTTT. Its protein product is CASSRYEEAQHF.

At least ten counts were recorded for this clonotype. The chain carries TRBV6-5 and TRBJ1-1; D perhaps matches TRBD1 (5 bases). CDR3 length equals 12 residues. CDR1 is MNHEY, CDR2 SVGAGI, per germline. V was pared by 5 bases and J by 5 bases, with 9 bases between. CDR3 coding DNA: TGTGCCAGCAGTCGACAGAGAACTGAAGCTTTCTTT. Translating it yields CASSRQRTEAFF.

The DNA for the CDR3 is TGTGCCAGCAGTTCCGCGGGGCAGTCATATGGCTACACCTTC. This gives the protein CASSSAGQSYGYTF. The chain employs TRBV7-2 and TRBJ1-2; D is perhaps TRBD1 (5 bases). Germline assignment: CDR1 SGHTA and CDR2 FQGNSA. The CDR3 spans 14 residues. Trimming took off 6 bases at V and 5 bases at J, with 16 bases between the two ends.

The chain carries TRBV4-1 and TRBJ2-5, with D perhaps given as TRBD1 or TRBD2 (7 bases each). CDR3 length: 13 amino acids. V was clipped by 8 bases and J by 4 bases, with 14 bases between them. CDR1 MGHRA and CDR2 YSYEKL come from the germline V gene. CDR3: CASARGGGETQYF. The CDR3 DNA is TGCGCCAGCGCCAGGGGGGGAGGAGAGACCCAGTACTTC.